This T cell receptor (beta chain) stems from a study of shared clonotypes between healthy human individuals. Study summary: Three plates were used per donor for CD4 naive, three for CD4 memory, two for CD8 naive and one for CD8 memory.

CDR1 is DFQATT and CDR2 is SNEGSKA in the germline V gene (reference sequence). The CDR3 length is 10 residues. V was trimmed by 6 bases and J by 5 bases, leaving 7 bases between them. Several immunoSEQ plates held equal portions of the genomic DNA taken from each subset. Measured with immunoSEQ multiplex PCR; TCRdb has only the in-frame clones, and not every one. The sample lists over 800,000 clones; about 92% were seen once. Worth noting for this clone: Its antigen is not known.

Terminally differentiated effector memory CD45RA+ cells were left out of the naive CD8 fraction, which was CD45RO-negative and positively selected for CCR7. Findings and caveats of the study: Naive subsets usually exceeded memory subsets in estimated richness. Collection of samples was limited to blood; tissue repertoires likely differ.

The genes are TRBV20-1 and TRBJ2-5, with no clear D. This TCR was sampled from a man in his thirties or forties in good health. The material sequenced was naive CD8+ T cells sorted from blood. The CDR3 spells CSAPLETQYF. The CDR3 DNA reads TGCAGTGCCCCCTTGGAGACCCAGTACTTC.